The clone carrying this TCR beta chain was detected only a few times. Its target is not known. The entry originates in a study of cytomegalovirus exposure and HLA in healthy donors. J was trimmed by 2 bases and V by 4 bases; bases with no gene match: 11. CDR1 is PRHDT, CDR2 FYEKMQ, per germline (reference sequence). The CDR3 is 18 amino acids. General study points: Indistinguishability led to the exclusion of some V segments, TRBV6-2 and TRBV6-3 included. The authors later linked a missense DCLRE1C variant to TCR beta V- and J-gene trimming. A highly shared variant cluster was judged a likely technical artifact.

The PCR contained 60 Vbeta and 13 Jbeta primers. The table came from immunoSEQ multiplex PCR; TCRdb's copy has only in-frame clones and leaves some out. The table lists around 230,000 clones, about 80% of them singletons. This chain links TRBV13 with TRBJ2-6; 7 bases are shared with TRBD1. The sequencing sample was made of PBMCs. The receptor was derived from a male donor in good health and CMV-seronegative. Here the CDR3 DNA reads TGTGCCAGCAGCTATTTACCGGGACAGAGGGCTGGGGCCAACGTCCTGACTTTC. It is translated as CASSYLPGQRAGANVLTF.